A selection of T cell receptor beta chains follows, all from one sample in a study of cytomegalovirus exposure and HLA in healthy donors. Libraries were prepared by immunoSEQ multiplex PCR; TCRdb keeps only in-frame clonotypes and omits some of them. The sample spans some 80,000 clones; the ten largest clones claim about 1%. What was sequenced was PBMCs. Receptors originate from a young woman in good health and CMV-seronegative. Both conserved end residues are part of each CDR3. Fields, in order: J gene, V gene, D gene, CDR3 protein, CDR3 DNA. D genes are given only for firm matches.

j_call: TRBJ2-2; v_call: TRBV7-9; d_call: NA; cdr3_aa: CASSLYMTGELFF; cdr3_nt: TGTGCCAGCAGCCTTTACATGACCGGGGAGCTGTTTTTT
j_call: TRBJ1-1; v_call: TRBV2; d_call: NA; cdr3_aa: CASSESWNTEAFF; cdr3_nt: TGTGCCAGCAGTGAATCGTGGAACACTGAAGCTTTCTTT
j_call: TRBJ2-5; v_call: TRBV13; d_call: NA; cdr3_aa: CASSLGLNGETQYF; cdr3_nt: TGTGCCAGCAGCTTAGGGCTCAACGGAGAGACCCAGTACTTC
j_call: TRBJ2-5; v_call: TRBV12-5; d_call: NA; cdr3_aa: CASGLNQVETQYF; cdr3_nt: TGTGCTAGTGGTTTGAACCAGGTTGAGACCCAGTACTTC
j_call: TRBJ1-4; v_call: TRBV2; d_call: TRBD1; cdr3_aa: CASATDRGLNEKLFF; cdr3_nt: TGTGCCAGCGCGACCGACAGGGGACTTAATGAAAAACTGTTTTTT
j_call: TRBJ1-1; v_call: TRBV30; d_call: NA; cdr3_aa: CAWNRGGTEDFF; cdr3_nt: TGTGCCTGGAATAGGGGTGGGACTGAAGATTTCTTT
j_call: TRBJ1-1; v_call: TRBV19; d_call: TRBD1; cdr3_aa: CASSGQGARGTEAFF; cdr3_nt: TGTGCCAGTAGTGGACAGGGGGCGCGTGGAACTGAAGCTTTCTTT
j_call: TRBJ2-1; v_call: TRBV5-1; d_call: TRBD2; cdr3_aa: CASSFSTGTNNNEQFF; cdr3_nt: TGCGCCAGCAGCTTTTCTACCGGGACTAACAACAATGAGCAGTTCTTC
j_call: TRBJ1-1; v_call: TRBV30; d_call: NA; cdr3_aa: CAWSGGEVGEAFF; cdr3_nt: TGTGCCTGGAGTGGGGGGGAGGTTGGCGAAGCTTTCTTT
j_call: TRBJ1-1; v_call: TRBV5-1; d_call: NA; cdr3_aa: CASRSHKDTEAFF; cdr3_nt: TGCGCCAGCAGATCCCACAAAGACACTGAAGCTTTCTTT
j_call: TRBJ1-5; v_call: TRBV6-6; d_call: NA; cdr3_aa: CASSPRQGSQPQHF; cdr3_nt: TGTGCCAGCAGCCCCCGGCAGGGGAGTCAGCCCCAGCATTTT
j_call: TRBJ2-7; v_call: TRBV7-2; d_call: TRBD1; cdr3_aa: CASSSGGTGSYEQYF; cdr3_nt: TGTGCCAGCAGCTCAGGCGGGACAGGCTCCTACGAGCAGTACTTC
j_call: TRBJ2-7; v_call: TRBV28; d_call: NA; cdr3_aa: CASRPIAVGSYEQYF; cdr3_nt: TGTGCCAGCAGACCTATAGCGGTCGGTTCCTACGAGCAGTACTTC
j_call: TRBJ2-7; v_call: TRBV27; d_call: TRBD1; cdr3_aa: CASSLRQGAYEQYF; cdr3_nt: TGTGCCAGCAGTTTAAGACAGGGCGCCTACGAGCAGTACTTC
j_call: TRBJ1-2; v_call: TRBV5-1; d_call: NA; cdr3_aa: CASSNTHLDTYYGYTF; cdr3_nt: TGCGCCAGCAGCAACACTCACCTCGACACCTACTATGGCTACACCTTC
j_call: TRBJ1-1; v_call: TRBV5-4; d_call: NA; cdr3_aa: CASNPGRGATNTEAFF; cdr3_nt: TGTGCCAGCAACCCGGGGAGGGGGGCGACGAACACTGAAGCTTTCTTT
j_call: TRBJ1-5; v_call: TRBV30; d_call: TRBD1; cdr3_aa: CAWDQGAGNQPQHF; cdr3_nt: TGTGCCTGGGACCAGGGGGCCGGCAATCAGCCCCAGCATTTT
j_call: TRBJ1-1; v_call: TRBV6-1; d_call: NA; cdr3_aa: CASSEDFRRAAFF; cdr3_nt: TGTGCCAGCAGTGAAGATTTTCGCAGGGCAGCTTTCTTT
j_call: TRBJ2-7; v_call: TRBV5-1; d_call: TRBD1; cdr3_aa: CASSFDIGTGGYEQYF; cdr3_nt: TGCGCCAGCAGCTTCGATATAGGGACAGGGGGCTACGAGCAGTACTTC
j_call: TRBJ2-5; v_call: TRBV28; d_call: NA; cdr3_aa: CASSTSIGYQETQYF; cdr3_nt: TGTGCCAGCAGTACTTCTATCGGGTACCAAGAGACCCAGTACTTC
j_call: TRBJ2-3; v_call: TRBV7-9; d_call: TRBD1; cdr3_aa: CASSARQGGFHKDTQYF; cdr3_nt: TGTGCCAGCAGCGCTAGACAGGGGGGTTTTCACAAGGATACGCAGTATTTT
j_call: TRBJ1-6; v_call: TRBV30; d_call: NA; cdr3_aa: CAPRLRNSPLHF; cdr3_nt: TGTGCCCCTAGGCTAAGGAATTCACCCCTCCACTTT
j_call: TRBJ2-5; v_call: TRBV7-2; d_call: TRBD2; cdr3_aa: CASSLGLAGVETQYF; cdr3_nt: TGTGCCAGCAGCTTAGGGCTAGCGGGGGTGGAGACCCAGTACTTC
j_call: TRBJ2-7; v_call: TRBV7-8; d_call: TRBD2; cdr3_aa: CASSTDWRGNEQYF; cdr3_nt: TGTGCCAGCAGCACAGACTGGCGGGGGAACGAGCAGTACTTC
j_call: TRBJ1-2; v_call: TRBV4-2; d_call: NA; cdr3_aa: CASSPTPDSNYGYTF; cdr3_nt: TGTGCCAGCAGCCCCACCCCCGACAGCAACTATGGCTACACCTTC
j_call: TRBJ2-7; v_call: TRBV5-6; d_call: NA; cdr3_aa: CASSLGRGRSYEQYF; cdr3_nt: TGTGCCAGCAGCTTGGGCAGGGGTCGCTCCTACGAGCAGTACTTC